These 31 T cell receptor beta chains were all obtained from the same sample, sequenced in a study of cytomegalovirus exposure and HLA in healthy donors. The PCR employed 60 Vbeta primers together with 13 Jbeta primers. Method: immunoSEQ multiplex PCR; TCRdb's copy keeps in-frame clones and lacks some. The table has 90,000 to 150,000 clones, approximately 72% seen once. The sequencing input was PBMCs. The receptors were sampled from a woman aged 40-49 years in good health and CMV-seropositive.

This chain connects TRBV7-9 to TRBJ2-5, with a tentative D call TRBD2 (6 bases). This CDR3 comprises 15 residues. Germline V lookup: CDR1 SEHNR, CDR2 FQNEAQ (reference sequence). Trimming pared 1 base from V and 5 bases from J, leaving 14 bases between. CDR3 amino acids: CASSLGGVRGETQYF. The CDR3 bases are TGTGCCAGCAGCTTAGGTGGAGTACGGGGGGAGACCCAGTACTTC. The full variable domain, completed using reference TRBV7-9 and TRBJ2-5, is DTGVSQNPRHKITKRGQNVTFRCDPISEHNRLYWYRQTLGQGPEFLTYFQNEAQLEKSRLLSDRFSAERPKGSFSTLEIQRTEQGDSAMYLCASSLGGVRGETQYFGPGTRLLVL.

This chain links TRBV19 with TRBJ1-3, with D possibly being TRBD1 (5 bases). Germline V CDR1 and CDR2: LNHDA, SQIVND (reference sequence). V was trimmed by 5 bases and J by 4 bases, leaving 6 bases between them. The CDR3 is 12 amino acids. The DNA for the CDR3 is TGTGCCAGTAGTTCAGGGGGAAACACCATATATTTT. This translates into CASSSGGNTIYF. Using reference TRBV19 and TRBJ1-3 for the parts outside the CDR3, the full variable domain is DGGITQSPKYLFRKEGQNVTLSCEQNLNHDAMYWYRQDPGQGLRLIYYSQIVNDFQKGDIAEGYSVSREKKESFPLTVTSAQKNPTAFYLCASSSGGNTIYFGEGSWLTVV.

The rearrangement links TRBV18 to TRBJ1-4; no clear D. CDR3 length equals 13 residues. Germline V gene data show CDR1 as KGHSH and CDR2 as LQKENI. Trimming pared 1 base from V and 8 bases from J, leaving 8 bases between. The CDR3 here is CASSPRQFEKLFF. CDR3 nucleotide sequence: TGTGCCAGCTCACCACGGCAGTTCGAAAAACTGTTTTTT.

V is TRBV5-1 and J is TRBJ2-3, with D perhaps matching TRBD2 (5 bases). V lost 4 bases to trimming and J lost 5 bases, with 14 bases between them. The CDR3 loop spans 14 amino acids. Per germline, CDR1 SGHRS and CDR2 YFSETQ. CDR3 coding DNA: TGCGCCAGCAGCAGTGGAGACGGACTAGATACGCAGTATTTT. Its protein is CASSSGDGLDTQYF.

The V gene is TRBV27, the J gene TRBJ2-7; 7 nucleotides match TRBD1. This CDR3 spans 13 amino acids. V dropped 6 bases and J dropped 2; count of bases not matched to a gene: 4. Germline V gene lookup returns CDR1 MNHEY and CDR2 SMNVEV (reference sequence). The CDR3 DNA follows: TGTGCCAGCAGCAGAGGGACAGCCTACGAGCAGTACTTC. It is translated as CASSRGTAYEQYF.

This clone has only a few counts. The J gene is TRBJ2-7, the V gene TRBV10-3; no clear D. This CDR3 is built from 13 residues. Germline CDR1 and CDR2: ENHRY and SYGVKD. V shed 3 bases and J shed 3 bases, with 9 bases lying between them. The chain's CDR3 is CAISETEYYEQYF. CDR3 DNA: TGTGCCATCAGTGAAACAGAATACTACGAGCAGTACTTC.

V usage is TRBV28 and J usage is TRBJ2-5, with 11 bases matching TRBD1. The V and J ends lost 6 bases and 3 bases, in that order; junction bases with no gene match: 0. The CDR3 has 13 amino acids. Germline V CDR1 and CDR2: MDHEN, SYDVKM. In nucleotides, the CDR3 is TGTGCCAGCAGGGGACAGGGGGAAGAGACCCAGTACTTC. Translation: CASRGQGEETQYF.

This clone has more than one count but fewer than ten. V gene TRBV4-3 combines with J gene TRBJ1-4, with TRBD1 identical over 9 bases. Looked up from germline, CDR1 is LGHNA and CDR2 is YSLEER. The CDR3 has 15 amino acids. Trimming at V came to 3 bases and at J to 6 bases, leaving 5 bases not matched to a gene. The CDR3, as DNA: TGCGCCAGCAGCCAGTACAGGGGGCAGGATGAAAAACTGTTTTTT. It is translated as CASSQYRGQDEKLFF.

The chain combines TRBV11-3 with TRBJ2-1, with 8 bases that match TRBD2. Germline CDR1 and CDR2: SGHNT and YENEEA. CDR3 length: 14 amino acids. The junction had 4 bases not matched to a gene; V was cut back by 5 bases and J by 4 bases. The CDR3 DNA reads TGTGCCAGCAGCCTCTCTAGCGGGTACAATGAGCAGTTCTTC. It yields the protein CASSLSSGYNEQFF.

The chain combines TRBV25-1 with TRBJ2-3; D is perhaps TRBD1 (6 bases). The CDR3 extends over 15 amino acids. Germline CDR1 MGHDK, CDR2 SYGVNS. Trimming removed 0 bases at V and 2 bases at J, with 9 bases between. DNA of the CDR3: TGTGCCAGCAGTGAATACCAGGGGATCACAGATACGCAGTATTTT. Its protein is CASSEYQGITDTQYF. The full variable domain, rest sourced from reference TRBV25-1 and TRBJ2-3, is EADIYQTPRYLVIGTGKKITLECSQTMGHDKMYWYQQDPGMELHLIHYSYGVNSTEKGDLSSESTVSRIRTEHFPLTLESARPSHTSQYLCASSEYQGITDTQYFGPGTRLTVL.

The chain links TRBV10-3 to TRBJ2-7; 9 positions match TRBD1. There are 16 residues in the CDR3. V gave up 3 bases and J gave up 0 bases; unmatched junction bases: 6. Germline values: CDR1 ENHRY, CDR2 SYGVKD. CDR3 sequence: CAISDGTGISSYEQYF. The CDR3, as DNA: TGTGCCATCAGTGATGGGACAGGGATAAGCTCCTACGAGCAGTACTTC.

The chain joins TRBV9 to TRBJ2-1, with a possible D match to TRBD1 (5 bases). The CDR3 is 14 amino acids. Trimming cost V 0 bases and J 7 bases, with 11 bases left between them. Germline loops: CDR1 SGDLS, CDR2 YYNGEE. The CDR3 sequence: CASSVVSQGNEQFF. The CDR3 coding sequence is TGTGCCAGCAGCGTAGTGAGTCAGGGTAATGAGCAGTTCTTC. Looking up the rest from reference TRBV9 and TRBJ2-1 gives the full variable domain: DSGVTQTPKHLITATGQRVTLRCSPRSGDLSVYWYQQSLDQGLQFLIQYYNGEERAKGNILERFSAQQFPDLHSELNLSSLELGDSALYFCASSVVSQGNEQFFGPGTRLTVL.

The table lists this clone with a few counts. This sequence joins TRBV2 and TRBJ1-1; D may be TRBD1 (6 bases). The CDR3 is made up of 14 amino acids. Germline V lookup: CDR1 SNHLY, CDR2 FYNNEI. V was cut by 5 bases and J by 3 bases, with 13 bases left in between. In DNA form, the CDR3 reads TGTGCCAGCAGTCGAGACAGGTTATACACTGAAGCTTTCTTT. Its protein product is CASSRDRLYTEAFF.

This rearrangement joins TRBV11-1 to TRBJ2-1; 7 nucleotides agree with TRBD1. The germline V gene encodes CDR1 SGHAT and CDR2 FQDESV (reference sequence). V shed 1 base and J 6 bases; nucleotides not matched to a gene: 3. The CDR3 runs 14 residues. CDR3: CASSLERTGNEQFF. The CDR3 DNA sequence: TGTGCCAGCAGCTTAGAGAGGACAGGCAATGAGCAGTTCTTC.

The rearrangement uses TRBV2 and TRBJ1-1; 7 bases line up with TRBD1. After removal of 6 bases from V and 5 bases from J, the junction contained 9 bases not matched to a gene. CDR1 SNHLY and CDR2 FYNNEI come from the germline V gene. This CDR3 is built from 14 residues. In DNA, the CDR3 is TGTGCCAGCAGCATTTTTCGACAGGGTACTGAAGCTTTCTTT. As protein: CASSIFRQGTEAFF.

J is TRBJ1-3 and V is TRBV6-1; TRBD1 matches at 11 bases. Germline CDR1 is MNHNS and CDR2 is SASEGT. Trimming at V came to 6 bases and at J to 8 bases, leaving 6 bases not matched to a gene. This CDR3 region has 14 residues. Here the CDR3 reads CASSRTGGADTIYF. The CDR3 nucleotides read TGTGCCAGCAGCCGGACAGGGGGCGCGGACACCATATATTTT.

For this clone: Different DNA sequences within this sample yield the same CDR3. The V call is TRBV2, the J call TRBJ1-1, with 7 bases that match TRBD1. CDR1 and CDR2 from the germline V gene are SNHLY and FYNNEI. Unmatched junction bases numbered 3, after V lost 6 bases and J lost 8 bases. The CDR3 sequence is 11 residues long. The CDR3 reads CASSPTGEAFF. In DNA form, the CDR3 reads TGTGCCAGCAGCCCGACAGGGGAAGCTTTCTTT.

This clone occurred once. The chain joins TRBV6-5 to TRBJ1-2; D is unresolved. Trimming cost V 6 bases and J 2 bases, with 7 bases left between them. Germline V CDR1 and CDR2: MNHEY, SVGAGI. The CDR3 consists of 12 residues. The CDR3 loop reads CASRAPNYGYTF. DNA of the CDR3: TGTGCCAGCAGGGCACCGAACTATGGCTACACCTTC.

This clone was seen only once. The chain uses TRBV7-2 and TRBJ1-2; 7 nucleotides line up with TRBD1. Germline V gene data show CDR1 as SGHTA and CDR2 as FQGNSA. With V trimmed by 5 bases and J by 2 bases, 5 bases remained unmatched. The CDR3 has 14 amino acids. DNA of the CDR3: TGTGCCAGCAGCCCATTACAGGGGAACTATGGCTACACCTTC. Encoded protein: CASSPLQGNYGYTF.

The chain carries TRBV18 and TRBJ1-1, with unresolved D. Germline V gives CDR1 KGHSH, CDR2 LQKENI. CDR3 size: 14 residues. The V gene lost 2 bases and the J gene lost 4 bases, with 11 bases spanning the gap. CDR3 amino acids: CASSPSRESTEAFF. CDR3 in DNA: TGTGCCAGCTCACCATCCCGTGAGAGCACTGAAGCTTTCTTT.

The chain has TRBV6-6 and TRBJ1-5, with D perhaps TRBD1 (5 bases). Germline CDR1 is MNHNY and CDR2 is SVGAGI (reference sequence). V was pared by 8 bases and J by 5 bases, with 16 bases between. This CDR3 is built from 14 residues. The chain's CDR3 is CASLHDSADQPQHF. In DNA, the CDR3 is TGTGCCAGCCTTCATGACAGTGCTGATCAGCCCCAGCATTTT.

The chain recombines TRBV19 with TRBJ1-5; D call uncertain. Germline loops: CDR1 LNHDA, CDR2 SQIVND (reference sequence). Trimming shortened V by 5 bases and J by 0 bases, and 8 bases separated the two germline ends. The CDR3 loop spans 14 amino acids. CDR3 loop: CASSLAVSNQPQHF. The CDR3 DNA sequence: TGTGCCAGTAGTTTGGCCGTTAGCAATCAGCCCCAGCATTTT.

This chain uses TRBV6-5 with TRBJ2-7; 9 positions agree with TRBD2. The germline gives CDR1 MNHEY, CDR2 SVGAGI. The length of the CDR3 is 15 residues. Trimming at V came to 4 bases and at J to 0 bases, leaving 4 bases not matched to a gene. The CDR3 coding sequence is TGTGCCAGCAGTTGGAAGACTAGCGGCTCCTACGAGCAGTACTTC. This gives the protein CASSWKTSGSYEQYF.

V usage is TRBV10-3 and J usage is TRBJ1-2, with D possibly being TRBD1 (6 bases). From germline, CDR1 is ENHRY and CDR2 SYGVKD. The CDR3 length is 14 residues. V was clipped by 7 bases and J by 6 bases, with 18 bases between them. The CDR3, as DNA: TGTGCCATCAACCCTAGACAGGCGGGGGATGGCTACACCTTC. Translation gives CAINPRQAGDGYTF.

The chain carries TRBV5-1 and TRBJ2-7, with 7 bases fitting TRBD2. V shed 2 bases, J shed 5 bases, and the junction held 7 bases outside the gene matches. In germline, CDR1 is SGHRS, CDR2 YFSETQ. This CDR3 spans 14 amino acids. CDR3 region: CASSFFGEGNEQYF. The CDR3 region has the DNA TGCGCCAGCAGCTTCTTTGGGGAGGGCAACGAGCAGTACTTC. The whole variable domain, remainder taken from reference TRBV5-1 and TRBJ2-7, is KAGVTQTPRYLIKTRGQQVTLSCSPISGHRSVSWYQQTPGQGLQFLFEYFSETQRNKGNFPGRFSGRQFSNSRSEMNVSTLELGDSALYLCASSFFGEGNEQYFGPGTRLTVT.

V gene TRBV4-3 combines with J gene TRBJ2-1, with D possibly matching TRBD1 (6 bases). CDR3 size: 17 residues. Germline CDR1 is LGHNA and CDR2 is YSLEER. Trimming pared 0 bases from V and 4 bases from J, leaving 16 bases between. The CDR3 bases are TGCGCCAGCAGCCAAGAGATCGAGGACAGCGTATACAATGAGCAGTTCTTC. As protein: CASSQEIEDSVYNEQFF.

This clone occurred a few times. The chain employs TRBV7-2 and TRBJ2-5, with a possible D match to TRBD1 (6 bases). There are 13 residues in the CDR3. The V end lost 2 bases, the J end lost 5 bases, and 9 bases lay between the germline ends. Per the germline V gene, CDR1 is SGHTA and CDR2 is FQGNSA. The CDR3 DNA reads as TGTGCCAGCAGCTTATCCACAGGGGAGACCCAGTACTTC. Translated, it gives CASSLSTGETQYF.

The rearrangement uses TRBV2 and TRBJ1-1; the match to TRBD1 covers 7 bases. The germline V gene has CDR1 SNHLY and CDR2 FYNNEI. V lost 5 bases, J lost 3 bases, and 3 bases stayed unmatched. The CDR3 contains 13 residues. CDR3 amino acids: CASSRDSYTEAFF. CDR3 in DNA: TGTGCCAGCAGTCGGGACAGTTACACTGAAGCTTTCTTT.

V and J are TRBV4-3 and TRBJ1-1, with D maybe TRBD1 (6 bases). The V end was cut by 0 bases, the J end by 8 bases, with 13 bases between. This CDR3 is built from 14 residues. Germline CDR1 is LGHNA and CDR2 is YSLEER. CDR3 loop: CASSQEPGALEAFF. DNA of the CDR3: TGCGCCAGCAGCCAAGAACCAGGGGCGCTCGAAGCTTTCTTT.

The J gene is TRBJ1-2, the V gene TRBV6-5; the match to TRBD1 covers 10 bases. V shed 4 bases, J shed 7 bases, and the junction held 6 bases outside the gene matches. The V gene's germline CDR1 is MNHEY and CDR2 SVGAGI. This CDR3 comprises 14 residues. CDR3 sequence: CASSLPGQGFGYTF. Written as DNA, the CDR3 is TGTGCCAGCAGTTTACCGGGACAGGGGTTTGGCTACACCTTC.

The chain uses TRBV4-3 and TRBJ2-3; the match to TRBD2 covers 9 bases. The CDR3 spans 16 residues. The V gene end was trimmed by 1 base and the J gene end by 2 bases; junction bases not matched to a gene: 4. Per germline, CDR1 LGHNA and CDR2 YSLEER. The CDR3 region has the DNA TGCGCCAGCAGCCAAGTCCCTAGCGGGACCACAGATACGCAGTATTTT. Translated: CASSQVPSGTTDTQYF.